The 28 T cell receptor beta chains in this list originate from one sample, sequenced in a study of blood T cell repertoires in COVID-19. Produced via immunoSEQ multiplex PCR; TCRdb's table is partial and in-frame only. The sample contains about 180,000 clones, about three quarters of which appear only once. The sample comprised peripheral blood. The source is a woman older than 75 with COVID-19, enrolled during active disease.

J is TRBJ2-3 and V is TRBV27; tentatively, D is TRBD1 (6 bases). CDR1 MNHEY and CDR2 SMNVEV come from the germline V gene (reference sequence). The CDR3 extends over 18 amino acids. Deletions cut 2 bases from V and 5 bases from J, with 23 bases between. As DNA, the CDR3 is TGTGCCAGCAGTTTAAGGGGCCAGGGGAACCTTCGGGGAGATACGCAGTATTTT. This translates into CASSLRGQGNLRGDTQYF.

This rearrangement joins TRBV5-1 to TRBJ2-7; 13 positions agree with TRBD2. The CDR3 consists of 15 residues. V was clipped by 5 bases and J by 2 bases; unmatched bases: 4. Germline V gene sequence: CDR1 SGHRS, CDR2 YFSETQ. The CDR3 spells CASSSLAGGPYEQYF. The CDR3 DNA reads as TGCGCCAGCAGTTCACTAGCGGGAGGGCCCTACGAGCAGTACTTC.

A single count supports this clone. The chain couples TRBV27 to TRBJ2-1, with 7 bases fitting TRBD2. Germline loops: CDR1 MNHEY, CDR2 SMNVEV (reference sequence). The J segment lost 0 bases and the V segment lost 0 bases, leaving 2 bases of the junction unmatched. The CDR3 loop spans 16 amino acids. CDR3 amino acids: CASSLSRGSSYNEQFF. CDR3 nucleotide sequence: TGTGCCAGCAGTTTATCGCGCGGGAGCTCCTACAATGAGCAGTTCTTC.

The chain carries TRBV18 and TRBJ1-1; 9 nucleotides line up with TRBD1. Germline trimming cut 3 bases from V and 11 bases from J; bases unmatched to any gene: 7. This CDR3 is 13 amino acids long. Germline V gene data show CDR1 as KGHSH and CDR2 as LQKENI. CDR3 DNA sequence: TGTGCCAGCTCACCGGACAGGGGAGAGGAGGCTTTCTTT. This translates into CASSPDRGEEAFF. Full variable domain (outside the CDR3, taken from reference TRBV18 and TRBJ1-1): NAGVMQNPRHLVRRRGQEARLRCSPMKGHSHVYWYRQLPEEGLKFMVYLQKENIIDESGMPKERFSAEFPKEGPSILRIQQVVRGDSAAYFCASSPDRGEEAFFGQGTRLTVV.

The chain employs TRBV5-1 and TRBJ2-1; TRBD1 is a possible D gene (6 bases). CDR3 length: 16 residues. With 6 bases removed from V and 4 bases from J, the gap between germline ends came to 20 bases. CDR1 and CDR2 (germline): SGHRS, YFSETQ. The CDR3 bases are TGCGCCAGCAACCCTTCGCTCCAGGGGATATACAATGAGCAGTTCTTC. Translating gives CASNPSLQGIYNEQFF.

This chain uses TRBV14 with TRBJ2-1; D is undetermined. The CDR3 consists of 17 residues. CDR1 is SGHDN and CDR2 is FVKESK in the germline V gene. The V and J ends lost 5 bases and 2 bases respectively, with 19 bases between them. CDR3 sequence (DNA): TGTGCCAGCAGCTACTTTCCCCAGCGTACCACCTACAATGAGCAGTTCTTC. Protein product: CASSYFPQRTTYNEQFF.

This clone was counted a single time. The chain couples TRBV5-1 to TRBJ2-1; no firm D call. CDR3 length equals 11 residues. The germline V gene encodes CDR1 SGHRS and CDR2 YFSETQ. Trimming pared 4 bases from V and 5 bases from J, leaving 4 bases between. CDR3 sequence: CASSLHNEQFF. The DNA of the CDR3 is TGCGCCAGCAGCCTCCACAATGAGCAGTTCTTC.

About this clone: The junction departs from the called germline gene at one end, perhaps through a read error. The rearrangement uses TRBV7-7 and TRBJ2-5, with D tentatively TRBD1 or TRBD2 (5 bases each). The CDR3 extends over 13 amino acids. The germline CDR1 and CDR2 sequences are SSHAT and FNYEAQ (reference sequence). The CDR3 coding sequence is TGTGCTAGCAGCAGGGCGAGGGCGGAGACCCAGTACTTC. It encodes CASSRARAETQYF.

The V call is TRBV19, the J call TRBJ2-3, with 11 bases fitting TRBD1. CDR3 length: 13 residues. The trim removed 6 bases at V and 5 bases at J, leaving 1 base unmatched. Germline values: CDR1 LNHDA, CDR2 SQIVND (reference sequence). CDR3 nucleotides: TGTGCCAGTAGGGACAGGGGGCGAGATACGCAGTATTTT. Amino acids: CASRDRGRDTQYF.

J is TRBJ2-7 and V is TRBV28; 8 nucleotides match TRBD2. Germline CDR1 MDHEN, CDR2 SYDVKM. The ends lost 7 bases at V and 2 bases at J; junction bases unmatched: 7. This CDR3 region has 14 residues. CDR3 sequence reads: CASTPGGGPYEQYF. The CDR3 DNA is TGTGCCAGCACCCCGGGGGGGGGTCCCTACGAGCAGTACTTC. Variable domain in full (rest from reference TRBV28 and TRBJ2-7): DVKVTQSSRYLVKRTGEKVFLECVQDMDHENMFWYRQDPGLGLRLIYFSYDVKMKEKGDIPEGYSVSREKKERFSLILESASTNQTSMYLCASTPGGGPYEQYFGPGTRLTVT.

The rearrangement links TRBV18 to TRBJ2-7, with 11 nucleotides matching TRBD2. The CDR3 is 15 residues long. V shed 2 bases, J shed 4 bases, and the junction held 4 bases outside the gene matches. Germline lookup yields CDR1 KGHSH and CDR2 LQKENI. CDR3 protein: CASSPIAGGPYEQYF. In nucleotides, the CDR3 is TGTGCCAGCTCACCAATAGCGGGGGGGCCGTACGAGCAGTACTTC.

The CDR3 DNA reads TGTGCCAGTAGCGCAACAGGGGGTTCTTTCTCCTACAATGAGCAGTTCTTC. As protein: CASSATGGSFSYNEQFF. The chain has TRBV19 and TRBJ2-1; 8 nucleotides agree with TRBD1. Germline V gene data show CDR1 as LNHDA and CDR2 as SQIVND (reference sequence). The CDR3 sequence is 17 residues long. The junction had 10 bases not matched to a gene; V was cut back by 6 bases and J by 0 bases.

V is TRBV5-6 and J is TRBJ1-1, with 11 bases matching TRBD1. Germline CDR1 reads SGHDT; CDR2 reads YYEEEE. This CDR3 comprises 17 residues. J was trimmed by 1 base and V by 5 bases; bases with no gene match: 10. The CDR3, as DNA: TGTGCCAGCAGATTCGGGACAGGGGGAAGAGGGAACACTGAAGCTTTCTTT. Translated: CASRFGTGGRGNTEAFF.

The chain couples TRBV7-9 to TRBJ1-2, with 7 nucleotides matching TRBD1. The V segment lost 4 bases and the J segment 8 bases; nucleotides outside the gene matches: 7. The CDR3 is made up of 13 amino acids. Germline V CDR1 and CDR2: SEHNR, FQNEAQ (reference sequence). The chain's CDR3 is CASSYGTVGGYTF. The CDR3 nucleotides read TGTGCCAGCAGCTACGGGACAGTGGGAGGCTACACCTTC.

The chain couples TRBV4-2 to TRBJ1-3; 11 bases map to TRBD1. Germline-derived CDR1 and CDR2 are LGHNA and YNFKEQ. The CDR3 spans 17 residues. Trimming cost V 1 base and J 3 bases; bases outside gene matches: 5. CDR3 sequence (DNA): TGTGCCAGCAGCCAAGTGGGGACAGGGGGTTTTGGAAACACCATATATTTT. This translates into CASSQVGTGGFGNTIYF.

This chain connects TRBV6-5 to TRBJ2-4; 7 bases fit TRBD1. The J segment lost 0 bases and the V segment lost 4 bases, leaving 3 bases of the junction unmatched. The CDR3 extends over 15 amino acids. CDR1 is MNHEY, CDR2 SVGAGI, per germline. CDR3 coding DNA: TGTGCCAGCAGTTCACAGGGGATAGCCAAAAACATTCAGTACTTC. It encodes CASSSQGIAKNIQYF.

V and J are TRBV10-2 and TRBJ2-3; the D gene is possibly TRBD2 (7 bases). CDR1 and CDR2 from the germline V gene are WSHSY and SAAADI. This CDR3 has 16 amino acids. With 3 bases removed from V and 2 bases from J, the gap between germline ends came to 15 bases. CDR3 bases: TGCGCCAGCAGTGAAGTTGGGGGGGGCCTCACAGATACGCAGTATTTT. It codes for CASSEVGGGLTDTQYF.

The V call is TRBV19, the J call TRBJ1-3; tentative D call: TRBD1 (5 bases). Trimming took 7 bases from V and 0 from J, leaving 22 bases between them. Germline CDR1 is LNHDA and CDR2 is SQIVND (reference sequence). CDR3 length: 18 residues. CDR3 nucleotides: TGTGCCAGTAAATTAGGGGCAATCAGTGGTCTCTCTGGAAACACCATATATTTT. This codes for CASKLGAISGLSGNTIYF.

The CDR3 nucleotides read TGTGCCAGCAGCTTGGCGGGTTTCCAAGAGACCCAGTACTTC. As protein: CASSLAGFQETQYF. The chain has TRBV5-4 and TRBJ2-5; D unresolved. In germline, CDR1 is SGHNT, CDR2 YYREEE (reference sequence). V lost 0 bases, J lost 1 base, and 7 bases lay in between. The CDR3 runs to 14 residues.

The rearrangement joins TRBV2 to TRBJ1-2, with 9 nucleotides matching TRBD1. Looked up from germline, CDR1 is SNHLY and CDR2 is FYNNEI. This CDR3 spans 15 amino acids. The trim removed 6 bases at V and 5 bases at J, leaving 10 bases unmatched. CDR3 nucleotides: TGTGCCAGCAGCCGGACAGGGGCCCTTGGGTATGGCTACACCTTC. This encodes CASSRTGALGYGYTF.

The chain combines TRBV24-1 with TRBJ2-7; D possibly corresponds to TRBD2 (5 bases). CDR3 length equals 13 residues. Trimming took 3 bases from V and 3 from J, leaving 8 bases between them. Germline-derived CDR1 and CDR2 are KGHDR and SFDVKD. CDR3 DNA sequence: TGTGCCACCAGTGATCCTAGCTTCTACGAGCAGTACTTC. Amino acid sequence: CATSDPSFYEQYF.

This clone occurred once. This chain uses TRBV20-1 with TRBJ1-3; D gene ambiguous. The germline CDR1 and CDR2 sequences are DFQATT and SNEGSKA (reference sequence). CDR3 length: 11 amino acids. Trimming removed 6 bases at V and 2 bases at J, with 5 bases between. CDR3 nucleotide sequence: TGCAGTGCCGGGGCTGGAAACACCATATATTTT. Its translation is CSAGAGNTIYF.

The rearrangement joins TRBV2 to TRBJ2-1, with 7 bases identical to TRBD2. V dropped 6 bases and J dropped 8; count of bases not matched to a gene: 4. Per the germline V gene, CDR1 is SNHLY and CDR2 is FYNNEI. This CDR3 region has 12 residues. CDR3 in amino acids: CASRLAVDEQFF. In DNA, the CDR3 is TGTGCCAGCAGGCTAGCGGTAGATGAGCAGTTCTTC. The full variable domain, with the rest looked up from reference TRBV2 and TRBJ2-1, is EPEVTQTPSHQVTQMGQEVILRCVPISNHLYFYWYRQILGQKVEFLVSFYNNEISEKSEIFDDQFSVERPDGSNFTLKIRSTKLEDSAMYFCASRLAVDEQFFGPGTRLTVL.

The V and J genes are TRBV28 and TRBJ2-6; no clear D. Trimming left V 5 bases short and J 0 bases short, with 5 bases between. The germline V gene has CDR1 MDHEN and CDR2 SYDVKM. This CDR3 region has 14 residues. In DNA form, the CDR3 reads TGTGCCAGCAGTGGGCACTCTGGGGCCAACGTCCTGACTTTC. Translating gives CASSGHSGANVLTF.

The genes are TRBV4-3 and TRBJ1-2, with 8 nucleotides matching TRBD1. The CDR3 is 15 amino acids. The V and J ends lost 0 bases and 8 bases, in that order; junction bases with no gene match: 8. Per germline, CDR1 LGHNA and CDR2 YSLEER. The CDR3 loop is CASSQERTGLGGYTF. The CDR3 nucleotides are TGCGCCAGCAGCCAAGAACGGACAGGGCTGGGGGGCTACACCTTC.

The rearrangement uses TRBV28 and TRBJ1-2, with D possibly TRBD1 on 6 matching bases. The germline V and J ends were trimmed by 2 bases and 4 bases, with 14 bases remaining between them. The CDR3 has 15 amino acids. Germline V CDR1 and CDR2: MDHEN, SYDVKM. The CDR3 region is CASSLDGAGVYGYTF. CDR3 sequence (DNA): TGTGCCAGCAGTTTAGACGGGGCAGGGGTCTATGGCTACACCTTC.

The chain combines TRBV5-6 with TRBJ1-6; the D gene is possibly TRBD1 (6 bases). Trimming took off 0 bases at V and 0 bases at J, with 7 bases between the two ends. The CDR3 loop spans 16 amino acids. CDR1 is SGHDT, CDR2 YYEEEE, per germline. The CDR3 DNA sequence: TGTGCCAGCAGCTTGGACAGGGACTCCTATAATTCACCCCTCCACTTT. It yields the protein CASSLDRDSYNSPLHF.

The chain joins TRBV7-7 to TRBJ2-5; no clear D gene. V was cut by 3 bases and J by 5 bases, with 16 bases left in between. The CDR3 covers 15 residues. Germline CDR1 and CDR2: SSHAT and FNYEAQ (reference sequence). The CDR3: CASSLSPETGETQYF. For the CDR3, the DNA is TGTGCCAGCAGCTTGAGCCCGGAAACCGGGGAGACCCAGTACTTC.